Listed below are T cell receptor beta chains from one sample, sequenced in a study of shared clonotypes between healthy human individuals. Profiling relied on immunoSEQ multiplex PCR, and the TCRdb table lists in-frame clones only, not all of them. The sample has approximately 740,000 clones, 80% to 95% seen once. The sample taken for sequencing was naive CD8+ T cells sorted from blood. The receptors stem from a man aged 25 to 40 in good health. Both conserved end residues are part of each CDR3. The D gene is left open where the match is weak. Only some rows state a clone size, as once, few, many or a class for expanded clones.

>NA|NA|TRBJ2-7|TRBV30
CAWDTGIRQEQYF
TGTGCCTGGGATACAGGGATCCGACAGGAGCAGTACTTC
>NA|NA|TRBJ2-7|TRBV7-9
CASSLREAGSSYEQYF
TGTGCCAGCAGCTTAAGGGAGGCGGGGTCTAGCTACGAGCAGTACTTC
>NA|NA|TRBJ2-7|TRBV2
CATWGAPRDYEQYF
TGTGCCACATGGGGAGCCCCCCGGGATTACGAGCAGTACTTC
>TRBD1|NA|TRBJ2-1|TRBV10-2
CASSRTGYYNEQFF
TGCGCCAGCAGTCGGACAGGGTACTACAATGAGCAGTTCTTC
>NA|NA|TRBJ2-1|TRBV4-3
CASSQDPGTYNEQFF
TGCGCCAGCAGCCAAGATCCGGGAACCTACAATGAGCAGTTCTTC
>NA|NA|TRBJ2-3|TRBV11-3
CASSSNNPDTQYF
TGTGCCAGCAGCTCGAATAACCCAGATACGCAGTATTTT
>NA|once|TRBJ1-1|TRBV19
CASMTSKPEAFF
TGTGCCAGTATGACTAGCAAGCCGGAAGCTTTCTTT
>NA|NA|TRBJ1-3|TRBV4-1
CASSQGGGAGFAGNTIYF
TGCGCCAGCAGCCAAGGGGGAGGCGCCGGGTTTGCTGGAAACACCATATATTTT
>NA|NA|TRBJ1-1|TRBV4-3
CASSQGLLNTEAFF
TGCGCCAGCAGCCAAGGTCTGCTGAACACTGAAGCTTTCTTT
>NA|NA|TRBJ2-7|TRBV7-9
CASSPSRATETYEQYF
TGTGCCAGCAGCCCTAGTAGGGCGACAGAAACCTACGAGCAGTACTTC
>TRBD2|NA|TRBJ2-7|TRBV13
CASSLGAGAGYEQYF
TGTGCCAGCAGCTTAGGAGCGGGAGCGGGCTACGAGCAGTACTTC